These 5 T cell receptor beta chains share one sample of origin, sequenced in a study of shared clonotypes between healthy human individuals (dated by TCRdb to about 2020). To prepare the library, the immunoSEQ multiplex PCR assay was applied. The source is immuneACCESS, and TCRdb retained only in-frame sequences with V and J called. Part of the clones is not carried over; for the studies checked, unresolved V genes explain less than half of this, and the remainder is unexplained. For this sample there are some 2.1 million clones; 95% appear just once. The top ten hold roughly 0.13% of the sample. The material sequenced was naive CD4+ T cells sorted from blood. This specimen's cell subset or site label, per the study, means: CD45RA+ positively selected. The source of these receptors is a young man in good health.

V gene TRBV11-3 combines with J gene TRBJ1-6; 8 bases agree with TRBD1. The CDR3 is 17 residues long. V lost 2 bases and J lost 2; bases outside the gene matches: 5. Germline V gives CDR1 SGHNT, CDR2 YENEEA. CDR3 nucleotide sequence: TGTGCCAGCAGCTTAAGAGACAGGGGAGCCTATAATTCACCCCTCCACTTT. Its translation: CASSLRDRGAYNSPLHF.

The CDR3 spells CASSPTTLNTEAFF. The CDR3, as DNA: TGCGCCAGCAGCCCGACGACGTTGAACACTGAAGCTTTCTTT. The chain has TRBV5-1 and TRBJ1-1; D gene uncertain. Germline V lookup: CDR1 SGHRS, CDR2 YFSETQ. This CDR3 has 14 residues. Trimming left V 4 bases short and J 0 bases short, with 10 bases between.

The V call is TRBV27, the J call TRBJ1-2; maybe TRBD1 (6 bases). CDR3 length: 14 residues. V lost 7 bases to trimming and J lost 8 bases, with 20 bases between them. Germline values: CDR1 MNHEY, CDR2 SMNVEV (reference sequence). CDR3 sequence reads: CASTSPGQQWGYTF. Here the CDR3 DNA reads TGTGCCAGCACCTCCCCAGGACAGCAATGGGGCTACACCTTC.

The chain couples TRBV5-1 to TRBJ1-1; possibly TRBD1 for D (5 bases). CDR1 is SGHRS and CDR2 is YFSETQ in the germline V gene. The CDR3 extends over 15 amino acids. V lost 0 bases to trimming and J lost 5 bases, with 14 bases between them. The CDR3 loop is CASSLGTQARTEAFF. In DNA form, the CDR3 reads TGCGCCAGCAGCTTGGGGACACAGGCGAGGACTGAAGCTTTCTTT.

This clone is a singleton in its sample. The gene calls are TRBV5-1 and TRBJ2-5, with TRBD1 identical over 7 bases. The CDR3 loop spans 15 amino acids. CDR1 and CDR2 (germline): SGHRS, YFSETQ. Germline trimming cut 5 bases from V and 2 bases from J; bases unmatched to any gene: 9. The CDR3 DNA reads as TGCGCCAGCAGTTTACAGGGGACAGCACAAGAGACCCAGTACTTC. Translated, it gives CASSLQGTAQETQYF.